This TCR beta chain came from a study of PD-1 blockade in classical Hodgkin lymphoma. Regarding the study as a whole: Exclusion removed patients who began nivolumab under 1 year after ASCT.

Time point described: cycle 4 day 1 (C4D1), after 5 to 7 weeks of nivolumab. With no exception, relapse followed autologous stem cell transplantation in all patients, and brentuximab vedotin exposure varied. Generated by immunoSEQ multiplex PCR, the TCRdb table keeps only in-frame clones and is missing some. The sample yields some 58,000 clones, roughly nine tenths seen once. The length of the CDR3 is 18 residues. Trimming removed 5 bases from V and 0 bases from J, with 22 bases in between. Germline V gives CDR1 SGHVS, CDR2 FNYEAQ. As for this clone: Its antigen is still unknown.

V gene TRBV7-6 combines with J gene TRBJ1-1; a weak D match, TRBD1 (5 bases). Sequenced material: peripheral blood mononuclear cells (PBMCs), taken before the fourth cycle of nivolumab. This clonotype was sampled from a human donor with classical Hodgkin lymphoma. CDR3 residues: CASSRVPPGRDLNTEAFF. The CDR3 region has the DNA TGTGCCAGCAGCCGAGTTCCCCCGGGACGGGACTTGAACACTGAAGCTTTCTTT.